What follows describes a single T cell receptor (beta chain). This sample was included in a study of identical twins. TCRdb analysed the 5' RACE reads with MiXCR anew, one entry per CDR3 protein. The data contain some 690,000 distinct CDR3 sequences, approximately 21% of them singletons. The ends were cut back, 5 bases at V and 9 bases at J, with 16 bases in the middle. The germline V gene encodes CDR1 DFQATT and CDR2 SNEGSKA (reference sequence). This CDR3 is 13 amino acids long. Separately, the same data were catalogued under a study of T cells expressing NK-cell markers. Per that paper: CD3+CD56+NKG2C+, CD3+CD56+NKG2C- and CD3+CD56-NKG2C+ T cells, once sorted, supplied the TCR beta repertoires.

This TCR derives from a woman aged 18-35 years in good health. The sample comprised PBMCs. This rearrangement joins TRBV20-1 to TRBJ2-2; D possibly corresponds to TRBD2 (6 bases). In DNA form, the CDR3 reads TGCAGTGCTGTTCAAAGCGGGCGGAGGGAGCTGTTTTTT. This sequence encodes CSAVQSGRRELFF.